Each of the 3 T cell receptor beta chains below was sequenced from the same sample in a study of shared clonotypes between healthy human individuals. Naive CD8 populations comprised CD45RO-negative cells positively selected for CCR7, excluding terminally differentiated effector memory CD45RA+ cells. TCRdb's table, derived via immunoSEQ multiplex PCR, lists solely in-frame clones and lacks some. The sample lists around 2.1 million clones; approximately 94% were seen once. The sample consisted of naive CD8+ T cells from PBMCs. These receptors came from a man between 18 and 35 years old in good health. Some clones in this sample may be carry-over from other donors' samples.

V usage is TRBV30 and J usage is TRBJ2-2; no clear D gene. The CDR3 has 15 residues. Germline CDR1 is GTSNPN and CDR2 is SVGIG (reference sequence). V lost 0 bases to trimming and J lost 4 bases, with 12 bases between them. The CDR3 coding sequence is TGTGCCTGGAGTGTAACGGCAGTCCCCACCGGGGAGCTGTTTTTT. Translated, it gives CAWSVTAVPTGELFF.

The chain has TRBV7-9 and TRBJ2-3; TRBD2 is a possible D gene (5 bases). Germline lookup yields CDR1 SEHNR and CDR2 FQNEAQ (reference sequence). Deletions cut 1 base from V and 9 bases from J, with 17 bases between. The CDR3 runs 15 residues. The CDR3 DNA follows: TGTGCCAGCAGCTTAGGAGGGATCCCCTATGACACGCAGTATTTT. Translated, it gives CASSLGGIPYDTQYF.

The chain carries TRBV27 and TRBJ1-1; TRBD1 is a possible D gene (6 bases). With 3 bases removed from V and 4 bases from J, the gap between germline ends came to 18 bases. The CDR3 totals 16 residues. From germline, CDR1 is MNHEY and CDR2 SMNVEV (reference sequence). In nucleotides, the CDR3 is TGTGCCAGCAGTTTGAATCGCGGGGGGCAGGGCACTGAAGCTTTCTTT. Protein sequence: CASSLNRGGQGTEAFF.